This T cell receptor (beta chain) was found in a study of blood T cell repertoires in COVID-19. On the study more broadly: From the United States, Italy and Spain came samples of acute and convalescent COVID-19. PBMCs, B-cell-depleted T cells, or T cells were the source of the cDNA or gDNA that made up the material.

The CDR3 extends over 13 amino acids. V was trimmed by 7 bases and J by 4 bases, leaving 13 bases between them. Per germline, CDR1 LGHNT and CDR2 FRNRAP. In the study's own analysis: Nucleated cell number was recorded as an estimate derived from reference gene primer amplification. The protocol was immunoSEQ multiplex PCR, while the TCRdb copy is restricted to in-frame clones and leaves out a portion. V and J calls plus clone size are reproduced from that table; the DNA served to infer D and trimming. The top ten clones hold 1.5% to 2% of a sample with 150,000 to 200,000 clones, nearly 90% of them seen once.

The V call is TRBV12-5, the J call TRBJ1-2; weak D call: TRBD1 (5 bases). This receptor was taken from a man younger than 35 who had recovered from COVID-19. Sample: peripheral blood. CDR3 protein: CASAAGLSYGYTF. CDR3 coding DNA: TGTGCTAGTGCTGCGGGACTCAGCTATGGCTACACCTTC.